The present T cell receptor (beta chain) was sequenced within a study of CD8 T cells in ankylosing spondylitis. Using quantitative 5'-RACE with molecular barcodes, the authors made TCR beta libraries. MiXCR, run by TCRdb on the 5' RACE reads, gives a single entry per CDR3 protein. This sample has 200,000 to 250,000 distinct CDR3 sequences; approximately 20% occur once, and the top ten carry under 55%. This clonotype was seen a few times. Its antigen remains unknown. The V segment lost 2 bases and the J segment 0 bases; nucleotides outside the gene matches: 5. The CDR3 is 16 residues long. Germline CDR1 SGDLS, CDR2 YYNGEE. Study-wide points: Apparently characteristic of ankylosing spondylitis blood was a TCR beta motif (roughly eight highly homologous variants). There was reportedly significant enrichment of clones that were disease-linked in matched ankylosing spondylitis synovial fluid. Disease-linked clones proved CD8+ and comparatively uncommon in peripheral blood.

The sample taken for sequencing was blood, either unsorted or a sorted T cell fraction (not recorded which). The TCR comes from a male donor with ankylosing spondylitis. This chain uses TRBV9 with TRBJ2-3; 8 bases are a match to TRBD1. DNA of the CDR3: TGTGCCAGCAGCGTGAGCCGGACAGGGAGCACAGATACGCAGTATTTT. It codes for CASSVSRTGSTDTQYF. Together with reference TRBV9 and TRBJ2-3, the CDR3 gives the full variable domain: DSGVTQTPKHLITATGQRVTLRCSPRSGDLSVYWYQQSLDQGLQFLIQYYNGEERAKGNILERFSAQQFPDLHSELNLSSLELGDSALYFCASSVSRTGSTDTQYFGPGTRLTVL.